One sample yielded the 9 T cell receptor beta chains listed below, sequenced in a study of shared clonotypes between healthy human individuals. Clones were read by immunoSEQ multiplex PCR, and TCRdb kept only the in-frame ones, dropping some. This sample yields about 2.2 million clones, of which 93% are seen a single time; about 1.6% belongs to the top ten. CD45RO-negative, CCR7-selected cells formed the naive CD8 fraction, which excluded terminally differentiated effector memory CD45RA+ cells. The sample consisted of naive CD8+ T cells from PBMCs. Source of these receptors: a man younger than 35 in good health. Some clones in this sample may be carry-over from other donors' samples.

The J gene is TRBJ1-2, the V gene TRBV5-5; possible D gene TRBD1, 5 bases. This CDR3 contains 13 residues. Looked up from germline, CDR1 is SGHKS and CDR2 is YYEKEE (reference sequence). Trimming pared 4 bases from V and 6 bases from J, leaving 13 bases between. The CDR3 nucleotides read TGTGCCAGCAGCAACCCTGGGGCGGATGGCTACACCTTC. Translated, it gives CASSNPGADGYTF.

This clone has a single count. The chain recombines TRBV9 with TRBJ1-1; tentative D call: TRBD1 (5 bases). V shed 3 bases and J shed 1 base, with 13 bases lying between them. CDR1 is SGDLS and CDR2 is YYNGEE in the germline V gene. The CDR3 has 15 residues. CDR3 residues: CASSGSRVRNTEAFF. For the CDR3, the DNA is TGTGCCAGCAGCGGCTCCAGGGTCCGGAACACTGAAGCTTTCTTT.

This clone occurred a few times. The V gene is TRBV19, the J gene TRBJ1-2; 10 nucleotides match TRBD1. This CDR3 is built from 14 residues. V trimming: 4 bases; J trimming: 6 bases; junction bases outside the gene matches: 5. Germline values: CDR1 LNHDA, CDR2 SQIVND (reference sequence). The CDR3 loop reads CASSTTGGPNGYTF. The CDR3 DNA reads as TGTGCCAGTAGTACGACAGGGGGCCCTAATGGCTACACCTTC.

This clone was observed a handful of times. The chain couples TRBV19 to TRBJ1-5; D uncertain. The CDR3 runs to 13 residues. Per the germline V gene, CDR1 is LNHDA and CDR2 is SQIVND (reference sequence). V lost 6 bases to trimming and J lost 3 bases, with 9 bases between them. As DNA, the CDR3 is TGTGCCAGTAGCGCGGGGATCAATCAGCCCCAGCATTTT. Amino acids: CASSAGINQPQHF.

V gene TRBV19 combines with J gene TRBJ2-1; D gene ambiguous. The CDR3 contains 13 residues. V lost 8 bases, J lost 7 bases, and 15 bases lay in between. Per germline, CDR1 LNHDA and CDR2 SQIVND (reference sequence). CDR3 sequence reads: CASSRVAFNEQFF. Here the CDR3 DNA reads TGTGCCAGTTCCCGGGTAGCCTTTAATGAGCAGTTCTTC.

V and J are TRBV7-9 and TRBJ2-3, with 8 positions matching TRBD2. The CDR3 runs to 15 residues. CDR1 and CDR2 (germline): SEHNR, FQNEAQ (reference sequence). The trim removed 7 bases at V and 6 bases at J, leaving 12 bases unmatched. Written as DNA, the CDR3 is TGTGCCAGCACCGGCCAGCGGGAGCGGGGGGATACGCAGTATTTT. Its translation is CASTGQRERGDTQYF.

The chain couples TRBV6-6 to TRBJ2-7; possible D gene TRBD1, 6 bases. Germline V lookup: CDR1 MNHNY, CDR2 SVGAGI (reference sequence). The V end lost 5 bases, the J end lost 3 bases, and 14 bases lay between the germline ends. The CDR3 spans 14 residues. CDR3 nucleotides: TGTGCCAGCAGTCCTATGGGGGCTAGCTACGAGCAGTACTTC. Translation gives CASSPMGASYEQYF.

The chain employs TRBV11-2 and TRBJ2-3; D uncertain. Germline loops: CDR1 SGHAT, CDR2 FQNNGV. The CDR3 has 16 amino acids. Trimming left V 1 base short and J 0 bases short, with 11 bases between. CDR3 protein: CASSLAGGPSTDTQYF. The CDR3 bases are TGTGCCAGCAGCTTAGCCGGCGGCCCTAGCACAGATACGCAGTATTTT.

The CDR3 sequence: CASRRDRVGTDTQYF. For the CDR3, the DNA is TGTGCCAGCAGACGAGACAGGGTTGGCACAGATACGCAGTATTTT. The rearrangement uses TRBV7-8 and TRBJ2-3; the match to TRBD1 covers 7 bases. The germline V gene has CDR1 SGHVS and CDR2 FQNEAQ. The CDR3 is 15 residues long. V lost 6 bases, J lost 1 base, and 7 bases stayed unmatched. Supplemented by reference TRBV7-8 and TRBJ2-3, the full variable domain reads GAGVSQSPRYKVAKRGQDVALRCDPISGHVSLFWYQQALGQGPEFLTYFQNEAQLDKSGLPSDRFFAERPEGSVSTLKIQRTQQEDSAVYLCASRRDRVGTDTQYFGPGTRLTVL.